This section outlines one T cell receptor (beta chain) sequence together with its context. This entry comes from a study of T cell repertoires and Cas9 in healthy adults. Profiled with immunoSEQ multiplex PCR; TCRdb holds only in-frame clones, not every one. The sample contains around 20,000 clones, under 95% of which appear only once. This CDR3 has 14 residues. V was cut by 5 bases and J by 4 bases, with 13 bases left in between. Germline V gene lookup returns CDR1 SGHAT and CDR2 FQNNGV. The sequenced sample was CD4+ effector T cells (CD127+, CD25-, CD137-, CD154-) from PBMCs; culture status not recorded. The sequence was obtained from a human donor in good health. The rearrangement joins TRBV11-2 to TRBJ2-3, with D unresolved. The CDR3 DNA follows: TGTGCCAGCAGCCTCATGGCGGTCCCAGATACGCAGTATTTT. It yields the protein CASSLMAVPDTQYF. The variable domain in full, completed from reference TRBV11-2 and TRBJ2-3, reads EAGVAQSPRYKIIEKRQSVAFWCNPISGHATLYWYQQILGQGPKLLIQFQNNGVVDDSQLPKDRFSAERLKGVDSTLKIQPAKLEDSAVYLCASSLMAVPDTQYFGPGTRLTVL.